This T cell receptor beta chain stems from a study of T cell responses to AZD1222 COVID-19 vaccine. Study-level results: The number of AZD1222 recipients seropositive at baseline was only five or six. Dominant CD4 TCR responses targeted spike regions 160-218 and 743-854. There were mostly white British donors and more females than males, and clonal diversity was possibly underestimated.

Of note for this clone: The antigen remains undetermined.

Germline V gene lookup returns CDR1 SGHTA and CDR2 FQGNSA. CDR3 length: 14 amino acids. The germline V and J ends were trimmed by 5 bases and 3 bases, with 8 bases remaining between them. The assay was immunoSEQ multiplex PCR, and TCRdb's table has in-frame clones only and misses some. The sample lists roughly 49,000 clones; roughly 80% were seen once. This TCR was recovered from an adult in good health. V is TRBV7-2 and J is TRBJ2-6; no definite D call. The source material was peripheral blood, sampled on day 0 of AZD1222 vaccination. The CDR3: CASSPTVGANVLTF. In DNA form, the CDR3 reads TGTGCCAGCAGCCCAACCGTTGGGGCCAACGTCCTGACTTTC.